This T cell receptor beta chain was recovered during a study of CD8+ T cells in alopecia areata. Study context: At a dose of 5 to 10 mg twice daily, oral tofacitinib was given to treated patients. Study outcomes and limitations: Relative to normal scalp, lesional scalp, especially alopecia totalis/universalis, showed higher clonality.

Indicated treatment: oral pan-JAK inhibitor, 5-10 mg twice daily. As to this clone: The antigen remains undetermined.

Germline CDR1 is SGHTA and CDR2 is FQGNSA. V dropped 1 base and J dropped 3 bases, with 7 bases sitting between them. This CDR3 is 14 amino acids long. RNA was isolated and reverse transcribed to cDNA, the sequencing template. Here immunoSEQ multiplex PCR was the method, and the copy in TCRdb shows in-frame clones only, minus some. The sample yields around 100,000 clones, 56% seen once. This TCR was recovered from a human donor with alopecia areata. Material: CD4+ T cells sorted from blood, obtained at week 24, from a patient treated with tofacitinib. The rearrangement joins TRBV7-2 to TRBJ1-5; weak D call: TRBD1 (5 bases). Here the CDR3 DNA reads TGTGCCAGCAGCTTAGACAGGAACAATCAGCCCCAGCATTTT. Amino acids: CASSLDRNNQPQHF.